These 30 T cell receptor beta chains came from one sample sequenced in a study of PD-1 blockade in classical Hodgkin lymphoma (dated by TCRdb to the early 2020s). Library method: the immunoSEQ multiplex PCR assay. This immuneACCESS table, as held by TCRdb, lists in-frame sequences with V and J called but not all clones. Of the missing ones, under half trace to an unresolved V gene in checked studies; the others have no known cause. Present in this sample are about 25,000 clones, 94% of which were seen just once. Jointly, the top ten make up less than 5% of the sample. The time point label here, explained by the study, means: newly diagnosed, previously untreated cHL patient sample. Sample: peripheral blood mononuclear cells (PBMCs). These receptors were obtained from a human donor with classical Hodgkin lymphoma.

The rearrangement links TRBV9 to TRBJ1-5; no clear D gene. V shed 0 bases and J shed 6 bases, with 10 bases lying between them. The CDR3 loop spans 14 amino acids. The germline CDR1 and CDR2 sequences are SGDLS and YYNGEE. For the CDR3, the DNA is TGTGCCAGCAGCGTAGGAATGGGTTCTCAGCCCCAGCATTTT. Amino acids: CASSVGMGSQPQHF.

The chain employs TRBV30 and TRBJ2-1, with a weak D call TRBD2 (5 bases). The CDR3 is 13 amino acids. The germline V and J ends were trimmed by 2 bases and 4 bases, with 9 bases remaining between them. In germline, CDR1 is GTSNPN, CDR2 SVGIG (reference sequence). The CDR3 sequence: CAWSQRSYNEQFF. In DNA form, the CDR3 reads TGTGCCTGGAGTCAGCGGAGTTACAATGAGCAGTTCTTC.

This rearrangement joins TRBV6-5 to TRBJ2-2; D gene uncertain. CDR1 is MNHEY and CDR2 is SVGAGI in the germline V gene. This CDR3 contains 15 residues. The V gene lost 0 bases and the J gene lost 6 bases, with 11 bases spanning the gap. For the CDR3, the DNA is TGTGCCAGCAGTTACTCGAGTCCGGCCCCCGGGGAGCTGTTTTTT. Translating gives CASSYSSPAPGELFF.

This rearrangement joins TRBV30 to TRBJ1-2; 7 bases map to TRBD1. With V trimmed by 5 bases and J by 4 bases, 16 bases remained unmatched. This CDR3 contains 16 residues. The germline CDR1 and CDR2 sequences are GTSNPN and SVGIG (reference sequence). The CDR3 reads CAWWSGTAIFSYGYTF. As DNA, the CDR3 is TGTGCCTGGTGGAGCGGGACAGCGATATTTTCCTATGGCTACACCTTC.

The chain joins TRBV27 to TRBJ2-1; 12 bases match TRBD1. CDR1 and CDR2 from the germline V gene are MNHEY and SMNVEV (reference sequence). The CDR3 sequence is 15 residues long. V lost 3 bases, J lost 10 bases, and 7 bases stayed unmatched. CDR3 sequence reads: CASSLRDRGRSEQFF. CDR3 DNA: TGTGCCAGCAGTTTGCGGGACAGGGGGCGATCCGAGCAGTTCTTC.

The rearrangement joins TRBV7-2 to TRBJ2-7; D remains ambiguous. Germline CDR1 SGHTA, CDR2 FQGNSA. The CDR3 is 15 residues long. The V gene lost 5 bases and the J gene lost 4 bases, with 18 bases spanning the gap. The CDR3 spells CASSLTTGPFYEQYF. CDR3 DNA: TGTGCCAGCAGCCTAACGACCGGGCCTTTTTACGAGCAGTACTTC.

This rearrangement joins TRBV19 to TRBJ1-1; unclear D gene. Trimming pared 8 bases from V and 1 base from J, leaving 11 bases between. The germline CDR1 and CDR2 sequences are LNHDA and SQIVND (reference sequence). The CDR3 loop spans 13 amino acids. The CDR3 loop reads CASHVDGNTEAFF. CDR3 coding DNA: TGTGCCAGTCATGTAGATGGGAACACTGAAGCTTTCTTT.

J is TRBJ2-5 and V is TRBV6-5, with 10 bases that match TRBD1. This CDR3 comprises 15 residues. CDR1 is MNHEY, CDR2 SVGAGI, per germline. After removal of 4 bases from V and 5 bases from J, the junction contained 7 bases not matched to a gene. In DNA form, the CDR3 reads TGTGCCAGCAGTTTGGCCGGGACAGGGGTCGAGACCCAGTACTTC. Translating it yields CASSLAGTGVETQYF.

The chain joins TRBV5-4 to TRBJ1-3; unclear D gene. This CDR3 has 16 residues. V lost 0 bases and J lost 0, with 10 bases in between. Germline CDR1 and CDR2: SGHNT and YYREEE (reference sequence). The CDR3 protein is CASSLGSYPSGNTIYF. In DNA, the CDR3 is TGTGCCAGCAGCTTGGGAAGTTACCCCTCTGGAAACACCATATATTTT.

The chain has TRBV2 and TRBJ2-7; D is uncertain. The CDR3 extends over 14 amino acids. V lost 7 bases and J lost 0, with 13 bases in between. Per germline, CDR1 SNHLY and CDR2 FYNNEI. The CDR3: CASKKTESSYEQYF. CDR3 coding DNA: TGTGCCAGCAAGAAGACGGAAAGCTCCTACGAGCAGTACTTC.

V and J are TRBV20-1 and TRBJ1-1, with a tentative D call TRBD1 (5 bases). CDR3 length: 10 residues. V was trimmed by 8 bases and J by 6 bases, leaving 10 bases between them. Per the germline V gene, CDR1 is DFQATT and CDR2 is SNEGSKA (reference sequence). The CDR3 region is CSPGGPEAFF. CDR3 DNA sequence: TGCAGTCCGGGGGGACCTGAAGCTTTCTTT.

The genes are TRBV7-9 and TRBJ2-7; perhaps TRBD2 as D (6 bases). The germline V gene encodes CDR1 SEHNR and CDR2 FQNEAQ (reference sequence). The CDR3 consists of 11 residues. V was shortened by 4 bases and J by 5 bases, with 6 bases between the two germline ends. CDR3 sequence: CASSSGDEQYF. Written as DNA, the CDR3 is TGTGCCAGCAGCTCGGGGGACGAGCAGTACTTC.

This chain connects TRBV7-2 to TRBJ2-1; D may be TRBD1 or TRBD2 (5 bases each). Germline-derived CDR1 and CDR2 are SGHTA and FQGNSA. Trimming stripped 0 bases from V and 10 bases from J, with 10 bases between. The CDR3 contains 13 residues. CDR3 loop: CASSLAGTKEQFF. The CDR3 bases are TGTGCCAGCAGCTTAGCAGGGACGAAGGAGCAGTTCTTC.

The chain uses TRBV5-3 and TRBJ2-6; TRBD1 matches 10 bases. TRBV5-3 is reported as an ORF; its role is uncertain. The CDR3 runs 19 residues. V was clipped by 0 bases and J by 2 bases; unmatched bases: 8. The CDR3 DNA reads TGTGCCAGAAGCTTGGGGGGGACAGGGGCCCTTACTGGGGCCAACGTCCTGACTTTC. Protein: CARSLGGTGALTGANVLTF.

The chain recombines TRBV29-1 with TRBJ1-1; D unresolved. Trimming removed 2 bases from V and 0 bases from J, with 7 bases in between. Germline V gives CDR1 SQVTM, CDR2 ANQGSEA. The CDR3 runs 13 residues. CDR3 bases: TGCAGCGTTGAATCTATATTGAACACTGAAGCTTTCTTT. It specifies CSVESILNTEAFF.

V and J are TRBV5-6 and TRBJ2-1; D gene uncertain. Between the trimmed V and J ends, which lost 3 bases and 6 bases, there was a span of 13 bases. The CDR3 is 14 residues long. The germline V gene encodes CDR1 SGHDT and CDR2 YYEEEE. The CDR3 coding sequence is TGTGCCAGCAGCTATCCCGTTGTGGTCAATGAGCAGTTCTTC. Amino acid sequence: CASSYPVVVNEQFF.

This clone was seen a single time. The rearrangement uses TRBV29-1 and TRBJ2-5; D possibly corresponds to TRBD2 (5 bases). CDR1 is SQVTM, CDR2 ANQGSEA, per germline. Trimming cost V 4 bases and J 1 base, with 10 bases left between them. This CDR3 comprises 13 residues. Here the CDR3 reads CSVGGLFQETQYF. For the CDR3, the DNA is TGCAGCGTTGGCGGACTGTTCCAAGAGACCCAGTACTTC.

The rearrangement uses TRBV5-1 and TRBJ2-7; 8 positions match TRBD1. Losses at the gene ends were 6 bases for V and 1 base for J; bases not matched to a gene: 9. The CDR3 is 15 amino acids. The V gene's germline CDR1 is SGHRS and CDR2 YFSETQ. The chain's CDR3 is CASTPRGQGSYEQYF. In DNA form, the CDR3 reads TGCGCCAGCACCCCCCGAGGACAGGGTTCCTACGAGCAGTACTTC.

This clone was found a few times. The gene calls are TRBV29-1 and TRBJ1-1; the D is unclear. CDR1 is SQVTM and CDR2 is ANQGSEA in the germline V gene. Trimming took 7 bases from V and 0 from J, leaving 9 bases between them. The length of the CDR3 is 12 residues. CDR3: CSAGNMNTEAFF. In DNA form, the CDR3 reads TGCAGCGCAGGAAATATGAACACTGAAGCTTTCTTT.

This clone was detected once. The rearrangement links TRBV6-5 to TRBJ1-4; possibly TRBD1 for D (5 bases). The CDR3 consists of 15 residues. Germline CDR1 reads MNHEY; CDR2 reads SVGAGI. Trimming shortened V by 5 bases and J by 3 bases, and 13 bases separated the two germline ends. The CDR3 region is CASSNLGTPNEKLFF. The DNA for the CDR3 is TGTGCCAGCAGTAATCTCGGGACTCCTAATGAAAAACTGTTTTTT.

The chain has TRBV25-1 and TRBJ2-7; perhaps TRBD1 as D (5 bases). Trimming shortened V by 5 bases and J by 4 bases, and 6 bases separated the two germline ends. The germline gives CDR1 MGHDK, CDR2 SYGVNS. The CDR3 covers 11 residues. The CDR3 sequence: CASSRGYEQYF. Here the CDR3 DNA reads TGTGCCAGCAGTAGGGGTTACGAGCAGTACTTC.

This clone was seen just once. This sequence joins TRBV19 and TRBJ1-3, with TRBD1 as a possible D gene (6 bases). CDR3 length: 15 amino acids. Germline values: CDR1 LNHDA, CDR2 SQIVND (reference sequence). Trimming stripped 7 bases from V and 2 bases from J, with 15 bases between. The CDR3: CASTNRVGAGNTIYF. The CDR3 DNA sequence: TGTGCCAGTACCAACAGGGTGGGGGCTGGAAACACCATATATTTT.

V and J are TRBV29-1 and TRBJ2-7; 8 positions agree with TRBD2. V was clipped by 4 bases and J by 0 bases; unmatched bases: 11. Germline values: CDR1 SQVTM, CDR2 ANQGSEA. CDR3 size: 16 residues. Here the CDR3 reads CSVGTRLASTSYEQYF. DNA of the CDR3: TGCAGCGTTGGGACCAGACTAGCGTCTACCTCCTACGAGCAGTACTTC.

The chain links TRBV4-1 to TRBJ1-5; D not resolved. This CDR3 contains 14 residues. Trimming shortened V by 0 bases and J by 6 bases, and 9 bases separated the two germline ends. The germline gives CDR1 MGHRA, CDR2 YSYEKL. CDR3 sequence reads: CASSQDRGVQPQHF. In DNA, the CDR3 is TGCGCCAGCAGCCAAGATCGGGGAGTTCAGCCCCAGCATTTT.

The gene calls are TRBV18 and TRBJ2-7, with D possibly TRBD1 on 5 matching bases. The CDR3 spans 19 residues. The V end lost 3 bases, the J end lost 4 bases, and 28 bases lay between the germline ends. Germline V CDR1 and CDR2: KGHSH, LQKENI. The CDR3, as DNA: TGTGCCAGCTCACCCGACAGTACCCTTATTCTTTGGTCAAGATACGAGCAGTACTTC. Protein: CASSPDSTLILWSRYEQYF.

This clone was seen only once. This chain links TRBV19 with TRBJ1-5; the D gene is possibly TRBD1 (5 bases). The CDR3 contains 17 residues. Germline lookup yields CDR1 LNHDA and CDR2 SQIVND (reference sequence). Trimming pared 0 bases from V and 5 bases from J, leaving 17 bases between. Here the CDR3 reads CASSIDRVRVLDQPQHF. CDR3 nucleotide sequence: TGTGCCAGTAGTATAGATCGGGTCAGGGTTTTGGATCAGCCCCAGCATTTT.

V usage is TRBV11-3 and J usage is TRBJ2-2; 10 nucleotides match TRBD2. CDR3 length: 17 amino acids. In germline, CDR1 is SGHNT, CDR2 YENEEA. The V and J ends lost 2 bases and 6 bases, in that order; junction bases with no gene match: 9. The CDR3 DNA reads TGTGCCAGCAGCTTACGAGCGGGGGGGCCTATGCCCGGGGAGCTGTTTTTT. Protein product: CASSLRAGGPMPGELFF.

The V and J genes are TRBV7-9 and TRBJ2-7; 7 bases agree with TRBD1. Germline CDR1 is SEHNR and CDR2 is FQNEAQ (reference sequence). The CDR3 runs to 16 residues. V trimming: 5 bases; J trimming: 4 bases; junction bases outside the gene matches: 14. CDR3 sequence reads: CASSNPATGQPYEQYF. The DNA for the CDR3 is TGTGCCAGCAGCAACCCCGCCACGGGACAGCCATACGAGCAGTACTTC. Full variable domain (missing parts from reference TRBV7-9 and TRBJ2-7): DTGVSQNPRHKITKRGQNVTFRCDPISEHNRLYWYRQTLGQGPEFLTYFQNEAQLEKSRLLSDRFSAERPKGSFSTLEIQRTEQGDSAMYLCASSNPATGQPYEQYFGPGTRLTVT.

The chain has TRBV4-2 and TRBJ2-7, with 9 bases fitting TRBD2. There are 16 residues in the CDR3. V shed 1 base, J shed 0 bases, and the junction held 4 bases outside the gene matches. CDR1 is LGHNA, CDR2 YNFKEQ, per germline. CDR3 DNA: TGTGCCAGCAGCCAAGCTACTAGCGGGCCCTCCTACGAGCAGTACTTC. The encoded protein is CASSQATSGPSYEQYF.

V is TRBV5-1 and J is TRBJ1-2; D gene ambiguous. The CDR3 sequence is 13 residues long. V was clipped by 4 bases and J by 4 bases, with 11 bases between them. CDR1 and CDR2 (germline): SGHRS, YFSETQ. In nucleotides, the CDR3 is TGCGCCAGCAGCCCCGAGGCATTCTATGGCTACACCTTC. Its translation: CASSPEAFYGYTF. Full variable domain (rest looked up from reference TRBV5-1 and TRBJ1-2): KAGVTQTPRYLIKTRGQQVTLSCSPISGHRSVSWYQQTPGQGLQFLFEYFSETQRNKGNFPGRFSGRQFSNSRSEMNVSTLELGDSALYLCASSPEAFYGYTFGSGTRLTVV.